Listed below are T cell receptor beta chains from one sample, sequenced in a study of tumor and adjacent non-tumor tissue in lung cancer. TCRdb called the multiplex PCR reads again in MiXCR, with one record for every CDR3 protein. The sample lists about 43,000 distinct CDR3 sequences, approximately 57% occurring once. Sequences were obtained from distant non-tumor lung tissue. Source of these receptors: a man in his forties or fifties with non-small cell lung cancer. The CDR3 runs from the conserved cysteine through the conserved F or W. D genes are given only for firm matches. The listing skips clone size in some rows; elsewhere it reads once, few, many or a size class.

j_call v_call d_call clone_size cdr3_nt cdr3_aa
TRBJ2-7 TRBV6-5 . few TGTGCCAGCAGTCACTCAGGGTTGGGATTTCCCTACGAGCAGTACTTC CASSHSGLGFPYEQYF
TRBJ1-3 TRBV5-6 . once TGTGCCAGCAGCCCGTGCGGGGAAGAAAACATCATATATTTT CASSPCGEENIIYF
TRBJ1-1 TRBV5-6 . once TGTGCCGGCAGCTGGGCAGGGTCGGTATCCGGGTTGAACACTGAAGCTCTCTTT CAGSWAGSVSGLNTEALF
TRBJ2-3 TRBV20-1 . few TGCAGTGCTAGGGAGACTAGTAGCCCAGATACGCAGTATTTT CSARETSSPDTQYF
TRBJ2-3 TRBV6-1 . many TGTGCCAGCTGTGGGGGTCTCGGCACAGATACGCAGTATTTT CASCGGLGTDTQYF
TRBJ2-7 TRBV10-3 . . TGTGTCATCAGCCAGACGTCCTACAAACAGTACTTC CVISQTSYKQYF
TRBJ2-2 TRBV11-2 TRBD2 medium-sized TGTGCCAGCAGCTTAGTGGGCGGGAGTAACACCGGGGAGCTGTTTTTT CASSLVGGSNTGELFF
TRBJ2-1 TRBV2 TRBD1 . TGTGCCAGCAGTGTAGGGACAGGGGGGGTGGGGGAGCAGTTCTTC CASSVGTGGVGEQFF
TRBJ2-3 TRBV20-1 TRBD2 . TGCAGTGTCGGGACTAGCGGGAGCAGCACAGATACGCAGTATTTT CSVGTSGSSTDTQYF
TRBJ1-2 TRBV7-9 TRBD1 few TGTGCCAGCAACCTTCCATCACAGGGGGGAAATACCTTC CASNLPSQGGNTF